This T cell receptor (beta chain) stems from a study of blood T cell repertoires in COVID-19. Study at large: Donors in the United States, Italy and Spain gave samples during acute or convalescent COVID-19. The analysed material was cDNA or gDNA that came from T cells, B-cell-depleted T cells, or PBMCs.

Authors' data handling: Counts of nucleated cells, estimated from reference gene primer amplification, were obtained. Libraries were prepared by immunoSEQ multiplex PCR; TCRdb keeps only in-frame clonotypes and omits some of them. V, J and clone size are taken as reported in that table, and D and trimming were inferred from the DNA itself. The data contain about 200,000 clones, about three quarters of them singletons. This CDR3 comprises 13 residues. The V gene lost 6 bases and the J gene lost 8 bases, with 16 bases spanning the gap. The V gene's germline CDR1 is MNHEY and CDR2 SVGEGT. The chain employs TRBV6-2 or TRBV6-3 and TRBJ1-2; TRBD1 might be the D (6 bases). The TCR originated in a woman older than 75 with active or convalescent COVID-19. What was sequenced was peripheral blood. DNA for the CDR3: TGTGCCAGCAGCCTCGGACAGTCTCGGGGCTACACCTTC. Translated: CASSLGQSRGYTF.